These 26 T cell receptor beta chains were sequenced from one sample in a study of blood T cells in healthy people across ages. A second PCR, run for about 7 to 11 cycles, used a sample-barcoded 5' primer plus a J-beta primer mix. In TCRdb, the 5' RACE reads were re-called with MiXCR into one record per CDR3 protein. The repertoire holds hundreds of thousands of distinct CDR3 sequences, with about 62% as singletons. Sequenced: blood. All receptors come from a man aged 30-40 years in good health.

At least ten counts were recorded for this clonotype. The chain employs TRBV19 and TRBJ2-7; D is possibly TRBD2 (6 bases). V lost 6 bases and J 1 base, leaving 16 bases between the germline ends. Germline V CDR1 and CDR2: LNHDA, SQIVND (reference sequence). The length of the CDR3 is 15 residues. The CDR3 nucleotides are TGTGCCAGTAGGGGGGACTCGTCTGGGTCCTACGAGCAGTACTTC. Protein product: CASRGDSSGSYEQYF.

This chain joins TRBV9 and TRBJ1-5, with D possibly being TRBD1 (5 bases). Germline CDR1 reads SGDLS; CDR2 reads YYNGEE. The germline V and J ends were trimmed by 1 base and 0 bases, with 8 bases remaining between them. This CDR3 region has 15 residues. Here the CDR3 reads CASSVSGLSNQPQHF. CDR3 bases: TGTGCCAGCAGCGTATCGGGACTTAGCAATCAGCCCCAGCATTTT.

The CDR3 bases are TGTGCCTGGGCAAGGGGGCTCCAAGAGACCCAGTACTTC. This translates into CAWARGLQETQYF. This chain links TRBV30 with TRBJ2-5; TRBD1 matches 7 bases. This CDR3 spans 13 amino acids. V shed 5 bases, J shed 1 base, and the junction held 4 bases outside the gene matches. Germline lookup yields CDR1 GTSNPN and CDR2 SVGIG (reference sequence).

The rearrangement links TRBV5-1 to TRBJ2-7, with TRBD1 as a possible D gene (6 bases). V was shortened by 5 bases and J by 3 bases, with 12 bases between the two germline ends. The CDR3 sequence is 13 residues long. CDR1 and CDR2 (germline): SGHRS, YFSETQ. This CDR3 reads CASRERGSYEQYF. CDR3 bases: TGCGCCAGCAGAGAGAGGGGGAGCTACGAGCAGTACTTC. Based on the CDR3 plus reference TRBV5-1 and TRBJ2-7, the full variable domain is KAGVTQTPRYLIKTRGQQVTLSCSPISGHRSVSWYQQTPGQGLQFLFEYFSETQRNKGNFPGRFSGRQFSNSRSEMNVSTLELGDSALYLCASRERGSYEQYFGPGTRLTVT.

The CDR3 reads CASSVDSYGANVLTF. CDR3 in DNA: TGTGCCAGCAGTGTGGACAGCTATGGGGCCAACGTCCTGACTTTC. V is TRBV6-4 and J is TRBJ2-6, with D maybe TRBD1 (6 bases). Germline values: CDR1 MRHNA, CDR2 SNTAGT. The CDR3 contains 15 residues. With 4 bases removed from V and 3 bases from J, the gap between germline ends came to 10 bases.

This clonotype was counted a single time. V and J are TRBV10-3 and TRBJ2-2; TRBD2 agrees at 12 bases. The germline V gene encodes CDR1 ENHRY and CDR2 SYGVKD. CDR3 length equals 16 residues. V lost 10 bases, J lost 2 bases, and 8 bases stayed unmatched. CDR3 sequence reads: CASKPGLAGNTGELFF. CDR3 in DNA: TGTGCCAGTAAACCGGGACTAGCGGGTAACACCGGGGAGCTGTTTTTT.

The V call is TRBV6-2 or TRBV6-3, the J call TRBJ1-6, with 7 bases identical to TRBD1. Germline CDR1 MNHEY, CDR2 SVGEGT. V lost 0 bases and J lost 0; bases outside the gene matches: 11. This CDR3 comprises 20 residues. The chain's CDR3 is CASSYSSIPDRSSYNSPLHF. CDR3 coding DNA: TGTGCCAGCAGTTACTCGAGTATACCGGACAGGAGCTCCTATAATTCACCCCTCCACTTT.

The CDR3 is CASSQDAGQGLDEQYF. DNA of the CDR3: TGTGCCAGCAGCCAAGATGCGGGACAGGGGTTGGATGAGCAGTACTTC. The rearrangement uses TRBV3-1 and TRBJ2-1; 10 nucleotides align to TRBD1. The last part of the DNA fits TRBJ2-7 better; the J call may be wrong. The CDR3 extends over 16 amino acids. The germline gives CDR1 LGHDT, CDR2 YNNKEL (reference sequence).

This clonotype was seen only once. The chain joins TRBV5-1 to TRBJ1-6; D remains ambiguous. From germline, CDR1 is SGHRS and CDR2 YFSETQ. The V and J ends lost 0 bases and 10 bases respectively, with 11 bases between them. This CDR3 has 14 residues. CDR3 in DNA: TGCGCCAGCAGCTTGGAGACGGCATGGTCACCCCTCCACTTT. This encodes CASSLETAWSPLHF.

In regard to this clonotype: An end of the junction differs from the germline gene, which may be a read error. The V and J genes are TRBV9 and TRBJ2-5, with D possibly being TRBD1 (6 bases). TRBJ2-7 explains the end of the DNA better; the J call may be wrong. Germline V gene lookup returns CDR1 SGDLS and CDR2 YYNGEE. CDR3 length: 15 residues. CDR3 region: CAGSPPDRLTHEQYF. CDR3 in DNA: TGTGCCGGCAGCCCACCCGACAGGCTAACCCACGAGCAGTACTTC.

CDR3 protein: CASSAGQAGFNIQYF. The CDR3 nucleotides are TGTGCCAGCAGTGCGGGACAGGCTGGTTTTAACATTCAGTACTTC. The chain links TRBV27 to TRBJ2-4, with TRBD1 identical over 8 bases. V dropped 5 bases and J dropped 7; count of bases not matched to a gene: 10. Germline V CDR1 and CDR2: MNHEY, SMNVEV (reference sequence). The length of the CDR3 is 15 residues.

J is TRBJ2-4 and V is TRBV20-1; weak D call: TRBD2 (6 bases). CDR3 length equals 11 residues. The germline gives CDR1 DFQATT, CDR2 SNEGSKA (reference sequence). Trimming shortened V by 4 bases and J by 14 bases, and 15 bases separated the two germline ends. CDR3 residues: CSAISGPPKYF. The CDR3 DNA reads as TGCAGTGCTATAAGCGGGCCGCCGAAGTACTTC.

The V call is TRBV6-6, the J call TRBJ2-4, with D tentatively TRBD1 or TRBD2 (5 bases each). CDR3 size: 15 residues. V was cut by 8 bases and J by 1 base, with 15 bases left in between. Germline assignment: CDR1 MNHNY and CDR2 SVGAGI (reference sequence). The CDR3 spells CASGRTGTAKNIQYF. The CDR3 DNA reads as TGTGCCAGCGGGAGAACGGGGACGGCCAAAAACATTCAGTACTTC.

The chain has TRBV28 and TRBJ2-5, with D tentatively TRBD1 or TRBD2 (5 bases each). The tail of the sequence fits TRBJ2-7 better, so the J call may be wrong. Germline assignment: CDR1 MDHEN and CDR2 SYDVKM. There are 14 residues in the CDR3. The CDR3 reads CASSTPGRSYEQYF. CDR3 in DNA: TGTGCCAGCAGCACTCCGGGACGGTCCTACGAGCAGTACTTC.

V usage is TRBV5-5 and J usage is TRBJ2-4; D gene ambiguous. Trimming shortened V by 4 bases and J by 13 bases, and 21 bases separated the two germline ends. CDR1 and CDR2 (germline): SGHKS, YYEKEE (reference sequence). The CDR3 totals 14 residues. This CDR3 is CASSLSDGGPRQYF. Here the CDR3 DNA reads TGTGCCAGCAGCCTTTCGGACGGCGGCCCTCGGCAGTACTTC.

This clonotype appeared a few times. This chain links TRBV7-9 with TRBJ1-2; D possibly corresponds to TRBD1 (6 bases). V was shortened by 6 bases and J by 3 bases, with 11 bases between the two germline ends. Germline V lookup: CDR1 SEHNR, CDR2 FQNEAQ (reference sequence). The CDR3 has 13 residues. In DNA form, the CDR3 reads TGTGCCAGCAGATCAGGGGTCGACTATGGCTACACCTTC. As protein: CASRSGVDYGYTF.

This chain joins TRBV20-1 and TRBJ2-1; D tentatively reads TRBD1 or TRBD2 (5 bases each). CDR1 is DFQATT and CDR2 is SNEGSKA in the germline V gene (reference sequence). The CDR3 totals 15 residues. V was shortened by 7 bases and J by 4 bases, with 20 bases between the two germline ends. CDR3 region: CSVKRPGPNYNEQFF. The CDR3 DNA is TGCAGTGTGAAAAGACCGGGACCGAATTACAATGAGCAGTTCTTC.

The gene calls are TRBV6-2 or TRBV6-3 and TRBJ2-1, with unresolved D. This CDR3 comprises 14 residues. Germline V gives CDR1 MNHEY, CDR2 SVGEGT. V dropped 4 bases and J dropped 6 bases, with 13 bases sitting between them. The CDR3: CASSWQVLPNEQFF. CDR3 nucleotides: TGTGCCAGCAGTTGGCAGGTCCTTCCCAATGAGCAGTTCTTC.

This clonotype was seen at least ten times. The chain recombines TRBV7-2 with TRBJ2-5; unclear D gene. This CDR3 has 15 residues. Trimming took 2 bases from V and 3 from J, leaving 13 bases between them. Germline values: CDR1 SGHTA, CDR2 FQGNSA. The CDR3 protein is CASSLNGHREETQYF. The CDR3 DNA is TGTGCCAGCAGCTTAAACGGGCACCGCGAAGAGACCCAGTACTTC.

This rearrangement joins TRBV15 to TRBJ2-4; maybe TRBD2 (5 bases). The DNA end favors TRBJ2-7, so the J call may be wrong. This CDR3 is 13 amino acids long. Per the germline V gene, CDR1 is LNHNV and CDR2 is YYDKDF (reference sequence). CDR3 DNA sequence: TGTGCCACCAGCAGAGTTCGAGGGTACGAGCAGTACTTC. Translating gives CATSRVRGYEQYF.

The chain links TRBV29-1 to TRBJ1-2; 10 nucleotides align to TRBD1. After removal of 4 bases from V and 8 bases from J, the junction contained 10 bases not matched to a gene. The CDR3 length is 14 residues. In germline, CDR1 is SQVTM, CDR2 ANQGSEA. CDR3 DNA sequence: TGCAGCGTTGGGTCGACAGGGGGCTCGGGAGGCTACACCTTC. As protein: CSVGSTGGSGGYTF.

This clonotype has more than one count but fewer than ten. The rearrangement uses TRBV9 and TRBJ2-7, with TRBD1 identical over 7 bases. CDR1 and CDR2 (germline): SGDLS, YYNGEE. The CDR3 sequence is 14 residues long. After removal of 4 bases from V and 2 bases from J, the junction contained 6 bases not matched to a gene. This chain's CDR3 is CASSPDREAYEQYF. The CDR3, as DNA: TGTGCCAGCAGCCCAGACAGGGAAGCCTACGAGCAGTACTTC.

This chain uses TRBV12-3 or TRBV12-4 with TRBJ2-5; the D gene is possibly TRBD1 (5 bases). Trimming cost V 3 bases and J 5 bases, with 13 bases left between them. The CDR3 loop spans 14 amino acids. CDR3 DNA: TGTGCCAGCAGTTTTGTACAGGTTGGCGAGACCCAGTACTTC. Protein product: CASSFVQVGETQYF.

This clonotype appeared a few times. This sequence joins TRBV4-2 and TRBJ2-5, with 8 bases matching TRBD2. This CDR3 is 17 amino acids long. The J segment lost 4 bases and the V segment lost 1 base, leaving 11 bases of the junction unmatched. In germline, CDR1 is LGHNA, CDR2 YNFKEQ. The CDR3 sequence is CASSQAGGGDKGETQYF. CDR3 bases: TGTGCCAGCAGCCAAGCGGGGGGGGGCGACAAGGGAGAGACCCAGTACTTC.

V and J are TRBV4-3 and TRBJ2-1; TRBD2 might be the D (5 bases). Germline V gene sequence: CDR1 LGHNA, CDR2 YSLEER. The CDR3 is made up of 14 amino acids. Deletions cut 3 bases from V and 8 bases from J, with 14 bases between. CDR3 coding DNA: TGCGCCAGCAGCCAGAATCGGGGTGCTTATGAGCAGTTCTTC. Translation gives CASSQNRGAYEQFF.

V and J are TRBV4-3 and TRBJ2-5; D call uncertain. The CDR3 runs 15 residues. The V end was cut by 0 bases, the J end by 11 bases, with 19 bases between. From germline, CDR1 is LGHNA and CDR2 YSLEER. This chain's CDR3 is CASSQDDNSYNEQYF. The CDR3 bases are TGCGCCAGCAGCCAAGACGACAACTCCTACAATGAGCAGTACTTC.